The clone carrying this T cell receptor (beta chain) was detected ten times or more. CDR3 size: 15 residues. Germline CDR1 LNHDA, CDR2 SQIVND (reference sequence). The ends lost 6 bases at V and 4 bases at J; junction bases unmatched: 11. This sample is part of a study of T cells in Graves' hyperthyroidism and ophthalmopathy. It was RNA transcripts that yielded the amplified TCR beta CDR3 regions. Initially, a first-round RT-PCR of the TCR CDR3 employed the HTBI primer set. Each CDR3 protein is one row after TCRdb ran MiXCR on the multiplex PCR reads. The table includes hundreds of thousands of distinct CDR3 sequences, about 15% detected once.

The source of this sequence is a woman between 18 and 29 years old with Graves' hyperthyroidism. The chain is built from TRBV19 and TRBJ1-2; TRBD1 aligns across 7 bases. Sequenced: blood. The CDR3 loop reads CASSPTGDAPYGYTF. DNA for the CDR3: TGTGCCAGTAGCCCTACAGGGGATGCACCCTATGGCTACACCTTC.